This entry lists 30 T cell receptor beta chains sequenced from one sample in a study of CD8+ T cells in alopecia areata. Treatment defined: oral pan-JAK inhibitor, 5-10 mg twice daily. TCR sequencing used cDNA made by reverse transcription of extracted RNA. This table comes from immunoSEQ multiplex PCR, and its TCRdb copy is limited to in-frame clones, with some not included. The sample yields 150,000 to 200,000 clones, around three fifths seen once. The sample was CD4+ T cells sorted from blood, taken at week 24, from a patient treated with tofacitinib. The receptors come from a human donor with alopecia areata.

This clone was seen more than once but under ten times. A junction end diverges from the germline sequence, so it may reflect a read error. V is TRBV4-1 and J is TRBJ1-5; D is uncertain. Germline CDR1 and CDR2: MGHRA and YSYEKL. CDR3 length equals 14 residues. The CDR3 nucleotides read TGTGCCAGCAGCCCCCTCATTCAGAATCAGCCCCAGCATTTT. This sequence encodes CASSPLIQNQPQHF.

This chain uses TRBV7-2 with TRBJ2-2, with D possibly matching TRBD2 (6 bases). Germline assignment: CDR1 SGHTA and CDR2 FQGNSA. Deletions cut 1 base from V and 5 bases from J, with 11 bases between. The CDR3 runs 15 residues. As DNA, the CDR3 is TGTGCCAGCAGCTTAGACCGTGGGGGGACCGGGGAGCTGTTTTTT. This sequence encodes CASSLDRGGTGELFF.

The rearrangement uses TRBV2 and TRBJ2-2, with D possibly being TRBD2 (6 bases). The germline CDR1 and CDR2 sequences are SNHLY and FYNNEI. CDR3 length: 13 residues. V gave up 3 bases and J gave up 4 bases, with 6 bases separating them. CDR3 sequence: CASSDGSTGELFF. The CDR3 DNA follows: TGTGCCAGCAGTGACGGGAGCACCGGGGAGCTGTTTTTT.

This clone was observed a few times. The chain joins TRBV5-5 to TRBJ2-5; TRBD2 is a possible D gene (5 bases). V was shortened by 0 bases and J by 4 bases, with 10 bases between the two germline ends. This CDR3 comprises 14 residues. CDR1 is SGHKS, CDR2 YYEKEE, per germline (reference sequence). Written as DNA, the CDR3 is TGTGCCAGCAGCTTGGGGGTCGGAGGAGAGACCCAGTACTTC. Residues: CASSLGVGGETQYF.

The chain employs TRBV30 and TRBJ2-3, with D unresolved. Trimming pared 1 base from V and 7 bases from J, leaving 12 bases between. From germline, CDR1 is GTSNPN and CDR2 SVGIG (reference sequence). This CDR3 contains 13 residues. CDR3 DNA: TGTGCCTGGAGTGGAGAGGTATTAAATACGCAGTATTTT. Translation: CAWSGEVLNTQYF.

V is TRBV29-1 and J is TRBJ1-2, with 7 bases lining up with TRBD1. In germline, CDR1 is SQVTM, CDR2 ANQGSEA. The CDR3 length is 13 residues. The trim removed 4 bases at V and 8 bases at J, leaving 10 bases unmatched. The CDR3 protein is CSVAPRQGGGYTF. CDR3 in DNA: TGCAGCGTTGCCCCAAGACAGGGCGGGGGCTACACCTTC.

This clone showed up just a few times. The V and J genes are TRBV7-2 and TRBJ2-3; D uncertain. This CDR3 region has 12 residues. The germline V and J ends were trimmed by 5 bases and 3 bases, with 6 bases remaining between them. In germline, CDR1 is SGHTA, CDR2 FQGNSA. Written as DNA, the CDR3 is TGTGCCAGCAGCCCATGGACAGATACGCAGTATTTT. Translated: CASSPWTDTQYF.

The chain recombines TRBV7-2 with TRBJ2-2; TRBD2 is a possible D gene (5 bases). Trimming removed 4 bases from V and 4 bases from J, with 7 bases in between. The germline gives CDR1 SGHTA, CDR2 FQGNSA. This CDR3 is 13 amino acids long. CDR3 residues: CASSWTVTGELFF. CDR3 sequence (DNA): TGTGCCAGCAGCTGGACTGTCACCGGGGAGCTGTTTTTT.

The sample holds a few counts of this clone. V usage is TRBV6-1 and J usage is TRBJ1-1; D not resolved. V was trimmed by 6 bases and J by 1 base, leaving 9 bases between them. Germline V gene data show CDR1 as MNHNS and CDR2 as SASEGT. This CDR3 region has 13 residues. CDR3 amino acids: CASSLEGNTEAFF. The CDR3 DNA reads as TGTGCCAGCAGCTTAGAAGGGAACACTGAAGCTTTCTTT.

The chain has TRBV7-9 and TRBJ1-6, with D uncertain. Per the germline V gene, CDR1 is SEHNR and CDR2 is FQNEAQ (reference sequence). The CDR3 length is 12 residues. V lost 8 bases to trimming and J lost 6 bases, with 8 bases between them. The CDR3 DNA reads as TGTGCCAGCGGTCAACTTAATTCACCCCTCCACTTT. Its translation is CASGQLNSPLHF.

This clone turned up a few times. CDR3 in DNA: TGTGCCAGCAGTCGAACTTCCTCCTATGGCTACACCTTC. Its protein is CASSRTSSYGYTF. This rearrangement joins TRBV6-5 to TRBJ1-2; D is unresolved. There are 13 residues in the CDR3. V was clipped by 5 bases and J by 4 bases, with 11 bases between them. Germline CDR1 reads MNHEY; CDR2 reads SVGAGI.

This clone was counted between two and nine times. The V call is TRBV6-5, the J call TRBJ1-6; D is undetermined. V lost 2 bases, J lost 13 bases, and 9 bases lay in between. This CDR3 has 12 residues. Germline V CDR1 and CDR2: MNHEY, SVGAGI. The CDR3: CASSYGRRPLHF. The DNA of the CDR3 is TGTGCCAGCAGTTACGGGCGACGGCCCCTCCACTTT.

V gene TRBV18 combines with J gene TRBJ2-7, with D possibly being TRBD1 (5 bases). This CDR3 comprises 15 residues. V gave up 3 bases and J gave up 0 bases, with 12 bases separating them. Germline values: CDR1 KGHSH, CDR2 LQKENI. CDR3 coding DNA: TGTGCCAGCTCACCCAGCCCGCAGGGCTCCTACGAGCAGTACTTC. As protein: CASSPSPQGSYEQYF.

The chain has TRBV27 and TRBJ1-4; tentatively, D is TRBD1 (5 bases). The germline V gene encodes CDR1 MNHEY and CDR2 SMNVEV (reference sequence). The CDR3 is 14 amino acids. The germline V and J ends were trimmed by 3 bases and 7 bases, with 12 bases remaining between them. This chain's CDR3 is CASSLLGAGEKLFF. CDR3 sequence (DNA): TGTGCCAGCAGTTTGTTAGGGGCAGGTGAAAAACTGTTTTTT.

The rearrangement joins TRBV29-1 to TRBJ2-1; 9 positions agree with TRBD2. V lost 6 bases and J lost 9; bases outside the gene matches: 6. Looked up from germline, CDR1 is SQVTM and CDR2 is ANQGSEA. This CDR3 is built from 12 residues. DNA for the CDR3: TGCAGCGTGATGAAGCGGGGGGTTGAGCAGTTCTTC. This encodes CSVMKRGVEQFF.

The chain is built from TRBV29-1 and TRBJ2-3; D is uncertain. Germline V gene lookup returns CDR1 SQVTM and CDR2 ANQGSEA. The CDR3 has 12 amino acids. Trimming took 7 bases from V and 0 from J, leaving 8 bases between them. In nucleotides, the CDR3 is TGCAGCGGACATACTAGCACAGATACGCAGTATTTT. Encoded protein: CSGHTSTDTQYF.

This clone appeared once. The chain recombines TRBV6-5 with TRBJ2-5; D perhaps matches TRBD2 (6 bases). The V and J ends lost 6 bases and 3 bases respectively, with 8 bases between them. This CDR3 has 12 residues. Germline assignment: CDR1 MNHEY and CDR2 SVGAGI. The CDR3 region is CASRRGEETQYF. Here the CDR3 DNA reads TGTGCCAGCAGGCGGGGCGAAGAGACCCAGTACTTC.

This clone came up once. The chain links TRBV29-1 to TRBJ2-5; D ambiguous. The germline CDR1 and CDR2 sequences are SQVTM and ANQGSEA. V was trimmed by 4 bases and J by 1 base, leaving 13 bases between them. This CDR3 is 14 amino acids long. This chain's CDR3 is CSVGGVMVQETQYF. The CDR3 nucleotides read TGCAGCGTTGGAGGAGTCATGGTCCAAGAGACCCAGTACTTC.

This sequence joins TRBV29-1 and TRBJ1-1; D unresolved. Germline loops: CDR1 SQVTM, CDR2 ANQGSEA. Trimming stripped 4 bases from V and 2 bases from J, with 8 bases between. There are 12 residues in the CDR3. The CDR3 DNA reads as TGCAGCGTTGGTAAGGGAAACACTGAAGCTTTCTTT. This gives the protein CSVGKGNTEAFF.

This clone was observed once. The chain carries TRBV6-1 and TRBJ1-5; D might be TRBD1 (5 bases). The CDR3 contains 16 residues. Looked up from germline, CDR1 is MNHNS and CDR2 is SASEGT. Trimming pared 4 bases from V and 1 base from J, leaving 14 bases between. This chain's CDR3 is CASSVVGALSNQPQHF. As DNA, the CDR3 is TGTGCCAGCAGTGTGGTTGGGGCCCTGAGCAATCAGCCCCAGCATTTT.

V gene TRBV2 combines with J gene TRBJ1-2; D uncertain. The V end was cut by 6 bases, the J end by 6 bases, with 8 bases between. This CDR3 comprises 11 residues. Germline values: CDR1 SNHLY, CDR2 FYNNEI. The DNA of the CDR3 is TGTGCCAGCAGCGGACGGAATGGCTACACCTTC. Residues: CASSGRNGYTF.

In DNA, the CDR3 is TGTGCCAGCAGCTTAGTTACCGGGACAGGGAACACCGGGGAGCTGTTTTTT. Protein product: CASSLVTGTGNTGELFF. The chain couples TRBV7-9 to TRBJ2-2; 8 bases align to TRBD1. Germline V gene sequence: CDR1 SEHNR, CDR2 FQNEAQ (reference sequence). With V trimmed by 1 base and J by 1 base, 5 bases remained unmatched. CDR3 length: 17 residues.

The chain couples TRBV29-1 to TRBJ2-3; 8 nucleotides align to TRBD1. With 3 bases clipped from V and 4 bases from J, the junction kept 6 bases outside the gene matches. Germline CDR1 and CDR2: SQVTM and ANQGSEA. The CDR3 is made up of 14 amino acids. As DNA, the CDR3 is TGCAGCGTTGAGGCAGGGGGCGTCGCAGATACGCAGTATTTT. Amino acid sequence: CSVEAGGVADTQYF.

The chain employs TRBV4-1 and TRBJ2-5, with 9 bases that match TRBD1. The length of the CDR3 is 16 residues. Germline V CDR1 and CDR2: MGHRA, YSYEKL. J lost 3 bases, V lost 3 bases, and 8 bases had no gene match. The CDR3 region is CASSQIRQGGKETQYF. As DNA, the CDR3 is TGCGCCAGCAGCCAGATCCGACAGGGGGGCAAAGAGACCCAGTACTTC.

The rearrangement links TRBV2 to TRBJ2-2; possibly TRBD1 for D (7 bases). This CDR3 region has 14 residues. CDR1 and CDR2 (germline): SNHLY, FYNNEI. V lost 5 bases and J 5 bases, leaving 12 bases between the germline ends. CDR3 region: CASSIAGGTGELFF. CDR3 nucleotides: TGTGCCAGCAGTATAGCAGGGGGGACCGGGGAGCTGTTTTTT.

The chain joins TRBV4-1 to TRBJ1-2; TRBD1 aligns across 7 bases. The junction had 2 bases not matched to a gene; V was cut back by 3 bases and J by 4 bases. The V gene's germline CDR1 is MGHRA and CDR2 YSYEKL. This CDR3 is built from 13 residues. CDR3 region: CASSQRDSYGYTF. For the CDR3, the DNA is TGCGCCAGCAGCCAGAGGGACAGCTATGGCTACACCTTC.

The chain recombines TRBV29-1 with TRBJ2-7; TRBD1 agrees at 8 bases. CDR3 size: 14 residues. The V gene's germline CDR1 is SQVTM and CDR2 ANQGSEA. Trimming at V came to 4 bases and at J to 9 bases, leaving 14 bases not matched to a gene. CDR3: CSVATRTGNVGQYF. CDR3 coding DNA: TGCAGCGTTGCCACCCGGACAGGGAACGTCGGGCAGTACTTC.

This clone was observed a handful of times. V and J are TRBV2 and TRBJ2-7, with 8 positions matching TRBD2. The V segment lost 0 bases and the J segment 2 bases; nucleotides outside the gene matches: 9. This CDR3 contains 17 residues. Germline loops: CDR1 SNHLY, CDR2 FYNNEI. The CDR3 spells CASSEAPGASGPYEQYF. The CDR3 DNA sequence: TGTGCCAGCAGTGAAGCGCCAGGGGCTAGCGGGCCCTACGAGCAGTACTTC.

For this clone: This may be a read error, as it is one base from a much larger clone. Here the CDR3 reads CASSLGQSNEKLFF. The CDR3 DNA is TGTGCCAGCAGCTTAGGACAGTCTAATGAAAAACTGTTTTTT. This sequence joins TRBV11-2 and TRBJ1-4, with a tentative D call TRBD1 (5 bases). The CDR3 has 14 amino acids. Trimming removed 1 base from V and 3 bases from J, with 6 bases in between. Germline lookup yields CDR1 SGHAT and CDR2 FQNNGV.

This clone was observed a handful of times. In DNA, the CDR3 is TGTGCCATCAGTGAGGAAGGTAGCAATCAGCCCCAGCATTTT. This codes for CAISEEGSNQPQHF. The chain links TRBV10-3 to TRBJ1-5; D not resolved. The CDR3 loop spans 14 amino acids. The germline V gene encodes CDR1 ENHRY and CDR2 SYGVKD. The ends were cut back, 2 bases at V and 0 bases at J, with 5 bases in the middle.